This T cell receptor beta chain was captured in a study of memory CD4+ T cells and cytomegalovirus serostatus. This clone was found a few times. The table came from immunoSEQ multiplex PCR; TCRdb's copy has only in-frame clones and leaves some out. The table has under 75,000 clones, 60% to 85% seen once. Single viable CD3+CD4+CD8-CD45RO+ cells were sorted as the memory CD4+ T cells. Serum IgG to CMV pp150, pp28, p38 and p52 defined serostatus. After thawing, CD4+ T cells were positively selected. Germline V gene data show CDR1 as SGDLS and CDR2 as YYNGEE. Trimming left V 4 bases short and J 3 bases short, with 10 bases between. This CDR3 comprises 13 residues.

J is TRBJ1-1 and V is TRBV9; D uncertain. The source of this sequence is an adult in good health and CMV-seronegative. Some clones in this sample may be carry-over from other donors' samples. The sample taken for sequencing was memory CD4+ T cells from blood. The CDR3 loop is CASSLRHDTEAFF. The CDR3 DNA is TGTGCCAGCAGCCTCAGACATGACACTGAAGCTTTCTTT.